The present T cell receptor (beta chain) was sequenced within a study of low-dose radiotherapy and immunotherapy resistance in tumors. In the study overall: Intravenously given cyclophosphamide 200 mg/m2 followed a two-week schedule that placed each dose one day before radiation and immunotherapy.

Primers used for first-strand cDNA, a TRAV- and TRBV-specific set, covered both alpha and beta chains. PCR amplification of the TCRs was performed with Phusion for 20 PCR cycles, and it relied on a constant-region primer together with a V-primer adapter. TCRdb processed the reads anew with MiXCR; each CDR3 protein has one entry. The sample contains under 95,000 distinct CDR3 sequences, 15% to 20% of which appear only once. Many counts were recorded for this clonotype. Germline-derived CDR1 and CDR2 are LNHDA and SQIVND (reference sequence). The CDR3 totals 13 residues. Trimming stripped 3 bases from V and 6 bases from J, with 10 bases between. Regarding time point: before trial treatment. Those who qualified had advanced solid tumors (lacking tumor-infiltrating lymphocytes).

The chain combines TRBV19 with TRBJ2-3, with D hard to call. This TCR was sampled from a male donor with prostate cancer. This specimen consisted of PBMCs, obtained before treatment. This CDR3 reads CASSMVPGDTQYF. The DNA of the CDR3 is TGTGCCAGTAGTATGGTACCCGGCGATACGCAGTATTTT.